A selection of T cell receptor beta chains follows, all from one sample in a study of T-cell reconstitution after alpha-beta-depleted transplantation in children. TCRdb ran MiXCR on the PCR reads and lists one entry per CDR3 protein. The sample has about 300,000 distinct CDR3 sequences; about 9.4% are singletons. The sequences come from PBMCs, collected before TCRalphabeta/CD19-depleted stem cell transplant. The receptors here all came from a boy younger than two with acute myeloid leukemia, due to receive a stem cell transplant. CDR3s include the opening cysteine and the closing phenylalanine or tryptophan. The D gene is left open where the match is weak. The size of a clone is reported for some rows only, either as once, few or many, or as a class for expanded clones.

J: TRBJ2-1; size: .; V: TRBV6-1; D: TRBD2; CDR3: CASEDGTSGGDYNEQFF; DNA: TGTGCCAGCGAGGACGGGACTAGCGGGGGGGACTACAATGAGCAGTTCTTC
J: TRBJ2-1; size: many; V: TRBV5-1; D: TRBD2; CDR3: CASSLVAGGRYNEQFF; DNA: TGCGCCAGCAGCTTGGTGGCGGGGGGCCGTTACAATGAGCAGTTCTTC
J: TRBJ2-4; size: .; V: TRBV3-1; D: TRBD2; CDR3: CATSQAAVLGRDIQYF; DNA: TGTGCCACCAGCCAAGCGGCGGTACTAGGGAGGGACATTCAGTACTTC
J: TRBJ1-2; size: few; V: TRBV19; D: .; CDR3: CASSTSGTLSLGYTF; DNA: TGTGCCAGTAGTACCTCCGGGACCCTTAGTCTTGGCTACACCTTC
J: TRBJ2-7; size: few; V: TRBV4-3; D: .; CDR3: CASSHGRAETYEQYF; DNA: TGCGCCAGCAGCCATGGGCGAGCGGAAACCTACGAGCAGTACTTC
J: TRBJ1-1; size: many; V: TRBV12-3/TRBV12-4; D: .; CDR3: CASSPVQGYYNTEAFF; DNA: TGTGCCAGCAGCCCCGTACAGGGCTACTATAACACTGAAGCTTTCTTT
J: TRBJ2-5; size: .; V: TRBV7-8; D: TRBD2; CDR3: CASSLILGLAGEETQYF; DNA: TGTGCCAGCAGCTTAATACTCGGACTAGCGGGAGAAGAGACCCAGTACTTC
J: TRBJ2-3; size: .; V: TRBV12-3/TRBV12-4; D: .; CDR3: CASSLAYGRTTDTQYF; DNA: TGTGCCAGCAGTTTAGCCTACGGTAGAACCACAGATACGCAGTATTTT
J: TRBJ2-5; size: many; V: TRBV4-2; D: .; CDR3: CASSQDGAQETQYF; DNA: TGTGCCAGCAGCCAAGATGGGGCCCAAGAGACCCAGTACTTC
J: TRBJ2-7; size: few; V: TRBV5-1; D: TRBD1; CDR3: CASSQTTGKVGYEQYF; DNA: TGCGCCAGCAGCCAGACGACAGGGAAAGTAGGATACGAGCAGTACTTC
J: TRBJ2-7; size: many; V: TRBV12-5; D: .; CDR3: CASGLMDSFSYEQYF; DNA: TGTGCTAGTGGTTTGATGGACTCGTTCTCCTACGAGCAGTACTTC
J: TRBJ2-2; size: many; V: TRBV7-2; D: .; CDR3: CASSLGTATGELFF; DNA: TGTGCCAGCAGCTTAGGGACAGCCACCGGGGAGCTGTTTTTT
J: TRBJ1-5; size: .; V: TRBV7-2; D: TRBD1; CDR3: CASSFRTGINQPQHF; DNA: TGTGCCAGCAGCTTTAGGACAGGGATCAATCAGCCCCAGCATTTT
J: TRBJ1-5; size: many; V: TRBV20-1; D: TRBD1; CDR3: CSAITGGNNQPQHF; DNA: TGCAGTGCTATTACAGGGGGCAATAATCAGCCCCAGCATTTT
J: TRBJ2-7; size: many; V: TRBV10-3; D: TRBD2; CDR3: CAISESSGRGEQYF; DNA: TGTGCCATCAGTGAGTCTTCCGGGAGGGGCGAGCAGTACTTC
J: TRBJ2-7; size: many; V: TRBV20-1; D: TRBD1; CDR3: CSARGGQANSYEQYF; DNA: TGCAGTGCTAGAGGGGGACAGGCGAACTCCTACGAGCAGTACTTC
J: TRBJ2-7; size: many; V: TRBV7-8; D: .; CDR3: CASSLALREGGSYEQYF; DNA: TGTGCCAGCAGCTTAGCGCTCCGGGAAGGGGGCTCCTACGAGCAGTACTTC
J: TRBJ1-4; size: many; V: TRBV25-1; D: .; CDR3: CASSGVRTTLSRGTNEKLFF; DNA: TGTGCCAGCAGTGGAGTAAGGACGACGCTGTCCAGGGGAACTAATGAAAAACTGTTTTTT
J: TRBJ2-2; size: few; V: TRBV24-1; D: TRBD1; CDR3: CATSDRDRRNTGELFF; DNA: TGTGCCACCAGTGATCGGGACAGGCGTAACACCGGGGAGCTGTTTTTT
J: TRBJ1-6; size: many; V: TRBV20-1; D: .; CDR3: CSARGPTGLTSYNSPLHF; DNA: TGCAGTGCTAGAGGGCCCACAGGGCTAACATCCTATAATTCACCCCTCCACTTT
J: TRBJ2-3; size: many; V: TRBV10-3; D: TRBD2; CDR3: CAIRTTSGGWDTQYF; DNA: TGTGCCATCAGGACGACTAGCGGGGGGTGGGATACGCAGTATTTT
J: TRBJ2-3; size: .; V: TRBV7-2; D: .; CDR3: CASSQPGVSDTQYF; DNA: TGTGCCAGCAGCCAGCCAGGTGTCTCAGATACGCAGTATTTT
J: TRBJ2-3; size: many; V: TRBV18; D: .; CDR3: CASSPQGTDTQYF; DNA: TGTGCCAGCTCACCACAGGGGACAGATACGCAGTATTTT
J: TRBJ1-5; size: few; V: TRBV27; D: .; CDR3: CASRPLGNQPQHF; DNA: TGTGCCAGCAGGCCGCTCGGCAATCAGCCCCAGCATTTT
J: TRBJ1-5; size: many; V: TRBV5-1; D: .; CDR3: CASPTGPRNQPQHF; DNA: TGCGCCAGTCCCACCGGCCCGAGGAATCAGCCCCAGCATTTT
J: TRBJ2-3; size: many; V: TRBV3-1; D: .; CDR3: CASSQVRDTQYF; DNA: TGTGCCAGCAGCCAAGTCCGGGATACGCAGTATTTT
J: TRBJ1-1; size: many; V: TRBV5-1; D: TRBD1; CDR3: CASSLATGAITEAFF; DNA: TGCGCCAGCAGCTTAGCCACAGGGGCTATCACTGAAGCTTTCTTT
J: TRBJ2-1; size: many; V: TRBV3-1; D: .; CDR3: CASSRPNRRQYNEQFF; DNA: TGTGCCAGCAGTCGCCCCAACCGCAGACAATACAATGAGCAGTTCTTC
J: TRBJ2-1; size: .; V: TRBV5-1; D: .; CDR3: CASSLGRQVNYNEQFF; DNA: TGCGCCAGCAGCTTGGGGCGACAGGTTAACTACAATGAGCAGTTCTTC
J: TRBJ1-4; size: many; V: TRBV5-1; D: .; CDR3: CASSFTGTREKLFF; DNA: TGCGCCAGCAGCTTTACCGGGACACGTGAAAAACTGTTTTTT
J: TRBJ2-5; size: many; V: TRBV9; D: .; CDR3: CASSVESHGVETQYF; DNA: TGTGCCAGCAGCGTAGAGAGCCACGGAGTAGAGACCCAGTACTTC
J: TRBJ2-3; size: many; V: TRBV28; D: TRBD2; CDR3: CASSLASGGARDTQYF; DNA: TGTGCCAGCAGTTTAGCTAGCGGGGGGGCAAGGGATACGCAGTATTTT
J: TRBJ2-1; size: many; V: TRBV5-1; D: TRBD1; CDR3: CASSLLLSGQGNEQFF; DNA: TGCGCCAGCAGCTTGCTTCTGAGTGGACAGGGAAATGAGCAGTTCTTC
J: TRBJ2-3; size: .; V: TRBV20-1; D: .; CDR3: CSAADDTQYF; DNA: TGCAGTGCTGCGGACGATACGCAGTATTTT
J: TRBJ2-1; size: many; V: TRBV12-3/TRBV12-4; D: TRBD2; CDR3: CASSLERGDYNEQFF; DNA: TGTGCCAGCAGTTTAGAGCGGGGGGATTACAATGAGCAGTTCTTC
J: TRBJ2-7; size: many; V: TRBV29-1; D: .; CDR3: CSVAETYEQYF; DNA: TGCAGCGTGGCCGAAACCTACGAGCAGTACTTC
J: TRBJ1-4; size: many; V: TRBV14; D: .; CDR3: CASSQKTVNEKLFF; DNA: TGTGCCAGCAGCCAAAAGACAGTTAATGAAAAACTGTTTTTT
J: TRBJ2-2; size: .; V: TRBV5-1; D: TRBD1; CDR3: CASSLTGGLNTGELFF; DNA: TGCGCCAGCAGCTTGACAGGGGGACTGAACACCGGGGAGCTGTTTTTT
J: TRBJ1-3; size: few; V: TRBV7-2; D: TRBD1; CDR3: CASSLLDRGNSGNTIYF; DNA: TGTGCCAGCAGCCTGCTCGACAGGGGGAACTCTGGAAACACCATATATTTT
J: TRBJ2-1; size: many; V: TRBV11-2; D: .; CDR3: CASSLAAGPTQFF; DNA: TGTGCCAGCAGCTTAGCCGCAGGCCCTACCCAGTTCTTC